This T cell receptor (beta chain) is drawn from a study of beta chain features in type 1 diabetes. What was sequenced were expressed TCRB transcripts, since all of the isolated RNA had been reverse transcribed. The table came from immunoSEQ multiplex PCR; TCRdb's copy has only in-frame clones and leaves some out. Altogether 310,000 or so clones are present, 8% being singletons, with the ten largest covering around 0.45%. The trim removed 4 bases at V and 6 bases at J, leaving 5 bases unmatched. From germline, CDR1 is SGHTA and CDR2 FQGTGA. The length of the CDR3 is 16 residues. This TCR derives from a woman aged 18-29 years in good health. Material for sequencing was central memory CD4+ T cells from blood. The chain uses TRBV7-3 and TRBJ2-2; 13 nucleotides agree with TRBD2. CDR3 in DNA: TGTGCCAGCAGCTATGCCGGGACTAGCGGGGCCGGGGAGCTGTTTTTT. Its translation is CASSYAGTSGAGELFF.